This T cell receptor beta chain stems from a study of memory CD8 T cells in hepatitis C reinfection. Study-wide background: Chronic HCV followed reinfection in a couple of donors who cleared primary infection. Reinfection meant HCV RNA positivity after two negatives ≥60 days apart.

Losses at the gene ends were 1 base for V and 2 bases for J; bases not matched to a gene: 3. Germline-derived CDR1 and CDR2 are SGHTA and FQGNSA. This CDR3 comprises 15 residues. The time point was: late/post reinfection, 12 to 24 weeks after detection. No in vitro expansion preceded TCR sequencing of the sorted cells. Total naive CD8 T cells were sorted as viable CD3+ CD8+ CD45RO- cells from two donors. This table comes from immunoSEQ multiplex PCR, and its TCRdb copy is limited to in-frame clones, with some not included. Counted here are approximately 49,000 clones, roughly nine tenths occurring once; the ten biggest clones make up approximately 0.67%.

The TCR sequence derives from a man younger than 35 with hepatitis C virus infection. The sample was naive CD8+ T cells sorted from blood. V and J are TRBV7-2 and TRBJ2-3; 7 bases fit TRBD2. The CDR3 sequence is CASSLGSGTTDTQYF. As DNA, the CDR3 is TGTGCCAGCAGCTTAGGGAGCGGGACCACAGATACGCAGTATTTT.